This T cell receptor beta chain was profiled in a study of radiation and T cells in renal cell carcinoma. V shed 4 bases and J 9 bases; nucleotides not matched to a gene: 9. CDR3 length: 13 residues. Germline V gene sequence: CDR1 GTSNPN, CDR2 SVGIG (reference sequence). Time point described: baseline pretreatment blood. The sample's treatment: 15 Gy SBRT to primary tumor, nephrectomy 4 weeks later. The method was immunoSEQ multiplex PCR; TCRdb's version includes in-frame clones alone and lacks a portion of them. The table lists roughly 120,000 clones, around 84% of them singletons. The rearrangement joins TRBV30 to TRBJ1-5, with 7 bases identical to TRBD1. The input for sequencing was blood, taken from a patient whose treatment included radiotherapy and nephrectomy. The TCR originated in a woman in her sixties with renal cell carcinoma. Here the CDR3 reads CAWTGQAEGPQHF. CDR3 DNA: TGTGCCTGGACAGGACAGGCCGAAGGGCCCCAGCATTTT.